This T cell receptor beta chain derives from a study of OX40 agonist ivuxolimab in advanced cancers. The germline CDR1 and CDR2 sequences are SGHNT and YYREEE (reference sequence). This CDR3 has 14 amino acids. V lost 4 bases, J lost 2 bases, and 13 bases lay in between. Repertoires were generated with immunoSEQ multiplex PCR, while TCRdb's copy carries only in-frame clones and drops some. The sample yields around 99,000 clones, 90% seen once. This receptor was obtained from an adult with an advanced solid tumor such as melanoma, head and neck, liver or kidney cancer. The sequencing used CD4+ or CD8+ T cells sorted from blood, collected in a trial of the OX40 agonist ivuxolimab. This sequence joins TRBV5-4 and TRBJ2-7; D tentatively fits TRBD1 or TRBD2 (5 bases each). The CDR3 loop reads CASSAEGPPYEQYF. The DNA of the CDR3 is TGTGCCAGCAGCGCCGAGGGGCCTCCCTACGAGCAGTACTTC.